These 8 T cell receptor beta chains originate from one sample sequenced in a study of T cells in Graves' hyperthyroidism and ophthalmopathy. Researchers amplified the TCR beta CDR3 regions from RNA transcripts. First-round RT-PCR with HTBI primers amplified the TCR CDR3 region. TCRdb ran MiXCR on the multiplex PCR reads and lists one entry per CDR3 protein. The sample has around 340,000 distinct CDR3 sequences, about 15% seen once. The sequenced sample consisted of blood. The receptors come from a woman aged 25-40 years with Graves' hyperthyroidism.

This clonotype was detected ten times or more. V is TRBV6-2 or TRBV6-3 and J is TRBJ2-3, with 9 positions matching TRBD1. The CDR3 is made up of 16 amino acids. V was clipped by 5 bases and J by 0 bases; unmatched bases: 6. CDR1 is MNHEY and CDR2 is SVGEGT in the germline V gene. The CDR3 nucleotides read TGTGCCAGCAGTGACGGACAGGGGCCTAGCACAGATACGCAGTATTTT. It translates to CASSDGQGPSTDTQYF.

As for this clonotype: A much larger clone sits a single nucleotide away, making a read error possible. This chain links TRBV5-6 with TRBJ1-6; the D is unclear. V lost 6 bases and J 9 bases, leaving 16 bases between the germline ends. Germline CDR1 is SGHDT and CDR2 is YYEEEE. The CDR3 runs to 14 residues. The CDR3 DNA reads TGTGCCAGCAACCGCCGGGTTGAGGGTTCACCCCTCCACTTT. Its protein product is CASNRRVEGSPLHF.

This clonotype showed up many times. This chain joins TRBV2 and TRBJ2-3; 7 bases line up with TRBD1. The CDR3 runs to 15 residues. The germline gives CDR1 SNHLY, CDR2 FYNNEI. Trimming cost V 2 bases and J 6 bases; bases outside gene matches: 8. The CDR3 loop is CASSEIQRGQDTQYF. DNA for the CDR3: TGTGCCAGCAGTGAAATCCAACGGGGACAGGATACGCAGTATTTT.

This clonotype occurred a few times. The genes are TRBV3-1 and TRBJ1-6; perhaps TRBD1 as D (6 bases). The germline gives CDR1 LGHDT, CDR2 YNNKEL (reference sequence). V was pared by 1 base and J by 14 bases, with 6 bases between. The CDR3 consists of 11 residues. CDR3 nucleotide sequence: TGTGCCAGCAGCCAAGGGGACACCCTCCACTTT. Amino acids: CASSQGDTLHF.

This clonotype was counted at least ten times. The rearrangement uses TRBV12-3 or TRBV12-4 and TRBJ1-2; tentatively, D is TRBD1 (5 bases). This CDR3 is built from 14 residues. V was clipped by 7 bases and J by 4 bases, with 16 bases between them. CDR3 DNA: TGTGCCAGCACCGTCCGGGGCGCTGGCTATGGCTACACCTTC. Amino acid sequence: CASTVRGAGYGYTF.

This clonotype was found many times. V and J are TRBV15 and TRBJ1-4; possible D gene TRBD1, 6 bases. Trimming removed 8 bases from V and 8 bases from J, with 15 bases in between. The CDR3 is 13 amino acids. Germline V gives CDR1 LNHNV, CDR2 YYDKDF (reference sequence). The CDR3 DNA reads as TGTGCCACCGCTGAGGACAGAAGGGAAAAACTGTTTTTT. Its translation: CATAEDRREKLFF.

This clonotype occurred many times. The chain links TRBV24-1 to TRBJ2-7; the D gene could be TRBD1 or TRBD2 (5 bases each). CDR1 is KGHDR, CDR2 SFDVKD, per germline. The CDR3 extends over 16 amino acids. Deletions cut 11 bases from V and 0 bases from J, with 22 bases between. Here the CDR3 reads CANRRQTIISSYEQYF. The CDR3 DNA follows: TGTGCCAATAGGAGACAGACTATTATAAGCTCCTACGAGCAGTACTTC.

This clonotype was detected ten times or more. J is TRBJ2-5 and V is TRBV10-3; no reliable D call. CDR1 and CDR2 (germline): ENHRY, SYGVKD. This CDR3 region has 12 residues. Trimming took off 8 bases at V and 2 bases at J, with 9 bases between the two ends. CDR3 sequence (DNA): TGTGCCATCGGTCAGAGTCAAGAGACCCAGTACTTC. This translates into CAIGQSQETQYF.